This T cell receptor (beta chain) was found in a study of T cells in Graves' hyperthyroidism and ophthalmopathy. Study results and limitations: In the analysis, a 13 V-J model separated ophthalmopathy from stable hyperthyroidism. Most clonotypes expanded in thyroid above 0.001 were likewise present in blood.

The trim removed 10 bases at V and 7 bases at J, leaving 9 bases unmatched. Germline V lookup: CDR1 ENHRY, CDR2 SYGVKD. This CDR3 has 13 amino acids. Uncontrolled infection, other autoimmune disease, pregnancy or lactation disqualified patients from enrolment. Thyroid ultrasound, orbital computed tomography, clinical symptoms, and serum thyroxine and TRAb underpinned diagnoses. From RNA transcripts, TCR beta CDR3 regions were amplified. The HTBI set primed first-round TCR CDR3 RT-PCR. TCRdb used MiXCR to reprocess the multiplex PCR reads, holding one entry per CDR3 protein. The top ten clones hold about 7% of a sample with about 600,000 distinct CDR3 sequences, approximately 15% of them seen once. In this sample, this clonotype turned up once. The antigen remains undetermined.

The specimen was blood. The receptor comes from a woman under 30 with Graves' ophthalmopathy. The chain carries TRBV10-3 and TRBJ2-3; 9 bases fit TRBD1. The CDR3 is CATGGQGLNTQYF. The CDR3 region has the DNA TGTGCCACCGGAGGACAGGGGTTAAATACGCAGTATTTT.